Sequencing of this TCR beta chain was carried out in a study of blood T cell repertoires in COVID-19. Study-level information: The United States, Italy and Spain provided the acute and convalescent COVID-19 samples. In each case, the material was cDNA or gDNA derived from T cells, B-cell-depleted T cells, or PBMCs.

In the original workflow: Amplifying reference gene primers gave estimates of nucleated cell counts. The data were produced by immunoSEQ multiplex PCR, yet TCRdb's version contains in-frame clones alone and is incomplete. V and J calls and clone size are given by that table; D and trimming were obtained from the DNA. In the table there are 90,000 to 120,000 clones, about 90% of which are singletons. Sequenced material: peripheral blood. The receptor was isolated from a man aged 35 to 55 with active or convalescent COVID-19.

CDR3 residues: CASSLGRTSGSPEQYF. The CDR3 DNA sequence: TGTGCCAGCAGCTTAGGAAGGACTAGCGGGAGCCCCGAGCAGTACTTC. V usage is TRBV7-9 and J usage is TRBJ2-7, with 13 bases lining up with TRBD2. Unmatched junction bases numbered 6, after V lost 1 base and J lost 6 bases. The length of the CDR3 is 16 residues. The germline CDR1 and CDR2 sequences are SEHNR and FQNEAQ (reference sequence). The full variable domain, in which reference TRBV7-9 and TRBJ2-7 provide the parts outside the CDR3, is DTGVSQNPRHKITKRGQNVTFRCDPISEHNRLYWYRQTLGQGPEFLTYFQNEAQLEKSRLLSDRFSAERPKGSFSTLEIQRTEQGDSAMYLCASSLGRTSGSPEQYFGPGTRLTVT.